Reported below is one TCR beta chain. This specimen belongs to a study of kidney transplant recipient with SARS-CoV-2 infection. The germline V gene has CDR1 DFQATT and CDR2 SNEGSKA (reference sequence). After removal of 6 bases from V and 4 bases from J, the junction contained 6 bases not matched to a gene. This CDR3 region has 14 residues. In TCRdb, the reads were re-called with MiXCR into one record per CDR3 protein. The data contain about 250,000 distinct CDR3 sequences, 29% of them singletons. The chain links TRBV20-1 to TRBJ2-7; 13 bases line up with TRBD2. The TCR sequence derives from a male patient aged 25-45 years who had COVID-19 and was a kidney transplant recipient. Some T cells may be supplied by the graft donor. The sample in question was a blood sample, obtained at baseline and between days 110 and 120 from a kidney transplant recipient. For the CDR3, the DNA is TGCAGTGCGAATAGACTAGCGGGAGGTTACGAGCAGTACTTC. Its translation is CSANRLAGGYEQYF.